Included here is one TCR beta chain sequence, with context. The junction shows a germline mismatch at one end, possibly a read error. CDR1 is SGHAT and CDR2 is FQNNGV in the germline V gene. The CDR3 is 13 amino acids. The sample originates from a study of tumor-infiltrating lymphocytes in glioblastoma multiforme. Multiple V-beta primers and a C-beta primer amplified TCRB from RNA. No unique molecular identifiers were described for these TCRB libraries. TCRdb recomputed calls from the multiplex PCR reads with MiXCR, one row per CDR3 protein. This table holds fewer than 40,000 distinct CDR3 sequences, 50% to 75% found once.

The sequencing input was brain tumor tissue. The chain carries TRBV11-2 and TRBJ2-5; either TRBD1 or TRBD2 may supply D (5 bases each). The TCR sequence derives from a male donor with glioblastoma. CDR3 in amino acids: CGSWGYSQETQYF. CDR3 nucleotides: TGTGGCAGCTGGGGGTATTCCCAAGAGACCCAGTACTTC.